The text below deals with one T cell receptor (beta chain). Its matching antigen is unknown. CD4+ and CD8+ T cells were sorted from PBMCs stained for CD3, CD4 and CD8. Germline CDR1 SGHNT, CDR2 YYREEE (reference sequence). This CDR3 contains 12 residues. The V end lost 0 bases, the J end lost 11 bases, and 12 bases lay between the germline ends. This entry is derived from a study of CD8+ T cells in alopecia areata. The authors extracted RNA and reverse transcribed it into cDNA as the sequencing template. The assay was immunoSEQ multiplex PCR, and TCRdb's table has in-frame clones only and misses some. The table lists about 200,000 clones, just over 55% of them singletons. Study findings and constraints: An increase in clonality over normal scalp was evident in lesional scalp, especially alopecia totalis/universalis.

The clonotype was recovered from a human donor in good health. The chain has TRBV5-4 and TRBJ2-7; a weak D match, TRBD2 (5 bases). Sequenced: CD8+ T cells sorted from blood. Here the CDR3 reads CASSLGGPPEYF. The CDR3 region has the DNA TGTGCCAGCAGCTTGGGAGGGCCCCCGGAGTACTTC. The full variable domain, its missing parts supplied by reference TRBV5-4 and TRBJ2-7, is ETGVTQSPTHLIKTRGQQVTLRCSSQSGHNTVSWYQQALGQGPQFIFQYYREEENGRGNFPPRFSGLQFPNYSSELNVNALELDDSALYLCASSLGGPPEYFGPGTRLTVT.